This entry lists 9 T cell receptor beta chains sequenced from one sample in a study of cytomegalovirus exposure and HLA in healthy donors. Profiling relied on immunoSEQ multiplex PCR, and the TCRdb table lists in-frame clones only, not all of them. Among about 53,000 clones listed, 92% were seen once. The sequenced material came from PBMCs. These receptors were obtained from a man aged 18 to 29 in good health and CMV-seronegative.

This rearrangement joins TRBV11-1 to TRBJ2-7, with D possibly TRBD2 on 5 matching bases. The V gene lost 5 bases and the J gene lost 2 bases, with 16 bases spanning the gap. Germline CDR1 is SGHAT and CDR2 is FQDESV (reference sequence). This CDR3 has 15 amino acids. As DNA, the CDR3 is TGTGCCAGCAGCCCCTCCCCCCTCGGGGCCTACGAGCAGTACTTC. It specifies CASSPSPLGAYEQYF.

This clone was seen more than once but under ten times. The chain carries TRBV28 and TRBJ1-5; 7 nucleotides align to TRBD1. Germline loops: CDR1 MDHEN, CDR2 SYDVKM. This CDR3 region has 14 residues. Germline trimming cut 7 bases from V and 4 bases from J; bases unmatched to any gene: 7. CDR3 sequence: CASILRDRNQPQHF. The CDR3 region has the DNA TGTGCCAGCATTCTACGGGACAGAAATCAGCCCCAGCATTTT.

V is TRBV5-4 and J is TRBJ2-7; D perhaps matches TRBD2 (5 bases). Germline lookup yields CDR1 SGHNT and CDR2 YYREEE (reference sequence). Trimming cost V 4 bases and J 3 bases, with 17 bases left between them. CDR3 size: 15 residues. CDR3 sequence reads: CASSGSERPFYEQYF. The CDR3 nucleotides are TGTGCCAGCAGCGGTTCGGAGCGGCCTTTCTACGAGCAGTACTTC.

The chain is built from TRBV9 and TRBJ2-1; perhaps TRBD1 as D (6 bases). Germline CDR1 and CDR2: SGDLS and YYNGEE. This CDR3 has 14 residues. The germline V and J ends were trimmed by 0 bases and 13 bases, with 17 bases remaining between them. This CDR3 reads CASSVGSGTPIQFF. The CDR3 region has the DNA TGTGCCAGCAGCGTAGGGTCGGGGACACCCATCCAGTTCTTC.

The gene calls are TRBV7-2 and TRBJ1-1; D unclear. CDR1 and CDR2 from the germline V gene are SGHTA and FQGNSA. The V end was cut by 5 bases, the J end by 0 bases, with 10 bases between. This CDR3 is 14 amino acids long. Written as DNA, the CDR3 is TGTGCCAGCAGCCCCCTAGTCATGAACACTGAAGCTTTCTTT. Translated, it gives CASSPLVMNTEAFF.

CDR3: CAWRADGELFF. The CDR3, as DNA: TGTGCCTGGAGGGCGGACGGGGAGCTGTTTTTT. V and J are TRBV30 and TRBJ2-2; D is ambiguous. The CDR3 is made up of 11 amino acids. The germline V gene has CDR1 GTSNPN and CDR2 SVGIG (reference sequence). V was shortened by 3 bases and J by 7 bases, with 6 bases between the two germline ends.

The chain couples TRBV6-1 to TRBJ2-3; TRBD2 matches 10 bases. This CDR3 spans 18 amino acids. The ends lost 4 bases at V and 4 bases at J; junction bases unmatched: 14. Germline values: CDR1 MNHNS, CDR2 SASEGT. The CDR3 sequence is CASSVLAGVRGSPDTQYF. The CDR3 DNA sequence: TGTGCCAGCAGTGTCCTAGCGGGAGTCCGAGGGTCCCCAGATACGCAGTATTTT.

J is TRBJ2-1 and V is TRBV2, with TRBD2 matching over 10 bases. Germline V gene lookup returns CDR1 SNHLY and CDR2 FYNNEI. V shed 9 bases and J 3 bases; nucleotides not matched to a gene: 8. The CDR3 runs 15 residues. The CDR3 spells CASGSGTSVYNEQFF. CDR3 DNA: TGTGCCAGTGGGTCCGGGACTAGCGTCTACAATGAGCAGTTCTTC.

There are a few counts of this clone. The rearrangement links TRBV5-1 to TRBJ1-2, with 8 bases identical to TRBD1. The ends lost 0 bases at V and 3 bases at J; junction bases unmatched: 4. Germline V CDR1 and CDR2: SGHRS, YFSETQ. This CDR3 contains 15 residues. For the CDR3, the DNA is TGCGCCAGCAGCTTGGGGGCAGGGGGCGACTATGGCTACACCTTC. Amino acids: CASSLGAGGDYGYTF.